The 9 T cell receptor beta chains reported below all come from one sample, sequenced in a study of early T cells in non-severe SARS-CoV-2 infection. One entry per CDR3 protein results from TCRdb running MiXCR on the 5' RACE reads. In the table there are around 67,000 distinct CDR3 sequences, roughly 11% of which are singletons. Sequenced material: whole blood. The receptors were sampled from an adult who was a healthcare worker with PCR-confirmed SARS-CoV-2 infection or an uninfected control (not recorded which).

This clonotype was recorded only once. The rearrangement uses TRBV29-1 and TRBJ2-1, with D perhaps matching TRBD2 (5 bases). Germline V gene data show CDR1 as SQVTM and CDR2 as ANQGSEA. The CDR3 is 16 amino acids. Trimming left V 7 bases short and J 0 bases short, with 19 bases between. As DNA, the CDR3 is TGCAGCGCCCCCCTCTCGGGATGGAGCTCCTACAATGAGCAGTTCTTC. It yields the protein CSAPLSGWSSYNEQFF.

The chain combines TRBV10-3 with TRBJ2-7, with a weak D call TRBD2 (6 bases). Germline values: CDR1 ENHRY, CDR2 SYGVKD. Trimming took 0 bases from V and 5 from J, leaving 26 bases between them. The CDR3 is 19 amino acids. The chain's CDR3 is CAISESSRGLGSGGHEQYF. The CDR3 nucleotides are TGTGCCATCAGTGAGTCGTCAAGGGGACTCGGCTCAGGTGGGCACGAGCAGTACTTC.

This clonotype occurred many times. J is TRBJ2-7 and V is TRBV5-1; D gene ambiguous. Germline CDR1 and CDR2: SGHRS and YFSETQ. This CDR3 is built from 14 residues. Trimming took 9 bases from V and 3 from J, leaving 19 bases between them. The CDR3 is CAIPVGDDRYEQYF. CDR3 sequence (DNA): TGCGCCATCCCGGTAGGTGACGACCGCTACGAGCAGTACTTC.

A few counts support this clonotype. The rearrangement uses TRBV10-1 and TRBJ2-1; 9 nucleotides match TRBD2. The CDR3 extends over 12 amino acids. The V and J ends lost 6 bases and 10 bases, in that order; junction bases with no gene match: 4. CDR1 WNHNN and CDR2 SYGVQD come from the germline V gene (reference sequence). The CDR3, as DNA: TGCGCCAGCAGGGACCTAGCGGGGGAGCAGTTCTTC. Its translation: CASRDLAGEQFF.

The table lists this clonotype with many counts. This rearrangement joins TRBV7-9 to TRBJ2-7, with D unclear. The germline V gene encodes CDR1 SEHNR and CDR2 FQNEAQ (reference sequence). The CDR3 has 13 amino acids. Between the trimmed V and J ends, which lost 1 base and 2 bases, there was a span of 6 bases. The DNA of the CDR3 is TGTGCCAGCAGCTTAGGTTCCCCCTACGAGCAGTACTTC. Translated, it gives CASSLGSPYEQYF.

This clonotype was observed at least ten times. This sequence joins TRBV7-9 and TRBJ2-1; 7 bases line up with TRBD1. Per the germline V gene, CDR1 is SEHNR and CDR2 is FQNEAQ (reference sequence). The CDR3 is made up of 17 amino acids. V dropped 5 bases and J dropped 4; count of bases not matched to a gene: 14. Here the CDR3 reads CASSPRAGTAFYNEQFF. The CDR3, as DNA: TGTGCCAGCAGCCCCAGAGCCGGGACAGCCTTTTACAATGAGCAGTTCTTC.

This clonotype was seen a handful of times. In DNA, the CDR3 is TGCAGCGTGCAGGGAGTCCAGGGTTCGGCCTATGGCTACACCTTC. Translation gives CSVQGVQGSAYGYTF. The chain carries TRBV29-1 and TRBJ1-2; the D gene is possibly TRBD1 (5 bases). CDR1 is SQVTM and CDR2 is ANQGSEA in the germline V gene. With 6 bases removed from V and 4 bases from J, the gap between germline ends came to 21 bases. The length of the CDR3 is 15 residues.

The chain uses TRBV6-5 and TRBJ2-7, with 8 bases aligning to TRBD1. Germline CDR1 and CDR2: MNHEY and SVGAGI. V gave up 6 bases and J gave up 7 bases; unmatched junction bases: 5. The length of the CDR3 is 12 residues. The CDR3 region is CASRGQALEQYF. The CDR3 nucleotides are TGTGCCAGCAGGGGACAGGCCCTAGAGCAGTACTTC.

This clonotype was observed many times. This chain connects TRBV29-1 to TRBJ2-1; 9 bases map to TRBD2. The trim removed 7 bases at V and 4 bases at J, leaving 8 bases unmatched. The CDR3 contains 14 residues. Germline lookup yields CDR1 SQVTM and CDR2 ANQGSEA. The CDR3 protein is CSACPTSGYNEQFF. The CDR3 coding sequence is TGCAGCGCCTGCCCGACTAGCGGATACAATGAGCAGTTCTTC.